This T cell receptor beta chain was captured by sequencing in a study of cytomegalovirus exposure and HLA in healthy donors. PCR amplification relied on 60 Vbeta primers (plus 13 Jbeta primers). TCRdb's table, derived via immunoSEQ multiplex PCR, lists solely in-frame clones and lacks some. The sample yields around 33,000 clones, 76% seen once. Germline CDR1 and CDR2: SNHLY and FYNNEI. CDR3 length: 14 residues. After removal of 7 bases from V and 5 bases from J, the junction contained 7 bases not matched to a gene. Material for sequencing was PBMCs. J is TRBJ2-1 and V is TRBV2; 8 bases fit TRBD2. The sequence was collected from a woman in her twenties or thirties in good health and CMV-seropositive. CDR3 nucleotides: TGTGCCAGCATCTTGGGACTAGAGCACAATGAGCAGTTCTTC. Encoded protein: CASILGLEHNEQFF.